The 24 T cell receptor beta chains below all came from one sample that was sequenced in a study of blood T cell repertoires in COVID-19 (TCRdb year 2020). The library was built by means of the immunoSEQ multiplex PCR assay. TCRdb obtained this table from immuneACCESS and retained in-frame rearrangements with V and J assigned. These tables miss some clones; where compared with another copy, unresolved V genes account for less than half of the shortfall, and the remainder is unexplained. Across this sample there are about 270,000 clones, with approximately 87% seen only once. The ten largest clones represent roughly 12% of the sample. Source material: peripheral blood. Source of these receptors: a woman in her twenties or thirties with COVID-19, enrolled during active disease.

The chain couples TRBV2 to TRBJ2-1, with TRBD1 as a possible D gene (5 bases). The CDR3 sequence is 10 residues long. CDR1 and CDR2 from the germline V gene are SNHLY and FYNNEI. The V end lost 7 bases, the J end lost 9 bases, and 7 bases lay between the germline ends. As DNA, the CDR3 is TGTGCCAGCAAGGGGATTGAGCAGTTCTTC. Protein: CASKGIEQFF.

CDR3 bases: TGTGCCTGGAACAGGGTTTTTAACTATGGCTACACCTTC. Its protein is CAWNRVFNYGYTF. The rearrangement uses TRBV30 and TRBJ1-2; tentative D call: TRBD1 (6 bases). Trimming removed 4 bases at V and 1 base at J, with 10 bases between. Per the germline V gene, CDR1 is GTSNPN and CDR2 is SVGIG (reference sequence). The CDR3 consists of 13 residues.

This sequence joins TRBV11-3 and TRBJ2-5, with TRBD1 as a possible D gene (6 bases). Germline-derived CDR1 and CDR2 are SGHNT and YENEEA. CDR3 size: 14 residues. Trimming pared 5 bases from V and 2 bases from J, leaving 12 bases between. In nucleotides, the CDR3 is TGTGCCAGCAGCAAACAGGACAGTCAAGAGACCCAGTACTTC. Translating gives CASSKQDSQETQYF. Filled out from reference TRBV11-3 and TRBJ2-5, the complete variable domain reads EAGVVQSPRYKIIEKKQPVAFWCNPISGHNTLYWYLQNLGQGPELLIRYENEEAVDDSQLPKDRFSAERLKGVDSTLKIQPAELGDSAVYLCASSKQDSQETQYFGPGTRLLVL.

The chain uses TRBV11-2 and TRBJ1-1, with D unresolved. Germline V gene sequence: CDR1 SGHAT, CDR2 FQNNGV. Trimming removed 3 bases from V and 1 base from J, with 6 bases in between. The CDR3 totals 13 residues. The CDR3 reads CASSLTRNTEAFF. CDR3 bases: TGTGCCAGCAGCTTGACAAGGAACACTGAAGCTTTCTTT. Supplemented by reference TRBV11-2 and TRBJ1-1, the full variable domain reads EAGVAQSPRYKIIEKRQSVAFWCNPISGHATLYWYQQILGQGPKLLIQFQNNGVVDDSQLPKDRFSAERLKGVDSTLKIQPAKLEDSAVYLCASSLTRNTEAFFGQGTRLTVV.

The chain has TRBV7-9 and TRBJ1-1; a possible D gene is TRBD1 (5 bases). The V gene lost 2 bases and the J gene lost 11 bases, with 12 bases spanning the gap. This CDR3 contains 12 residues. The V gene's germline CDR1 is SEHNR and CDR2 FQNEAQ (reference sequence). The CDR3 here is CASSLMGRGAFF. The CDR3 DNA sequence: TGTGCCAGCAGCTTAATGGGGAGGGGTGCTTTCTTT.

The genes are TRBV6-5 and TRBJ2-7; TRBD1 matches at 7 bases. Germline V gene lookup returns CDR1 MNHEY and CDR2 SVGAGI. The J segment lost 4 bases and the V segment lost 7 bases, leaving 10 bases of the junction unmatched. The CDR3 is 14 amino acids. The CDR3 DNA sequence: TGTGCCAGCACCGGGGACAGTTCATCGTACGAGCAGTACTTC. This gives the protein CASTGDSSSYEQYF.

This clone has a handful of counts. The V and J genes are TRBV2 and TRBJ1-5; D may be TRBD1 (5 bases). The V and J ends lost 4 bases and 8 bases respectively, with 9 bases between them. Per the germline V gene, CDR1 is SNHLY and CDR2 is FYNNEI. This CDR3 contains 12 residues. The CDR3 DNA follows: TGTGCCAGCAGTGTTCCAGGGAAGCCCCAGCATTTT. Translating gives CASSVPGKPQHF. Using reference TRBV2 and TRBJ1-5 for the parts outside the CDR3, the full variable domain is EPEVTQTPSHQVTQMGQEVILRCVPISNHLYFYWYRQILGQKVEFLVSFYNNEISEKSEIFDDQFSVERPDGSNFTLKIRSTKLEDSAMYFCASSVPGKPQHFGDGTRLSIL.

This clone occurred a few times. This chain connects TRBV15 to TRBJ1-2, with D possibly matching TRBD1 (6 bases). With 0 bases removed from V and 8 bases from J, the gap between germline ends came to 13 bases. This CDR3 is 14 amino acids long. The V gene's germline CDR1 is LNHNV and CDR2 YYDKDF (reference sequence). For the CDR3, the DNA is TGTGCCACCAGCAGAGATTTACAGGGTGGAGGCTACACCTTC. The encoded protein is CATSRDLQGGGYTF.

The genes are TRBV19 and TRBJ1-1; D possibly corresponds to TRBD1 (5 bases). CDR1 is LNHDA, CDR2 SQIVND, per germline (reference sequence). V dropped 3 bases and J dropped 5 bases, with 16 bases sitting between them. This CDR3 contains 15 residues. The CDR3 DNA sequence: TGTGCCAGTAGTATGGATTCGGGGGGAAGGACTGAAGCTTTCTTT. Translating it yields CASSMDSGGRTEAFF.

V usage is TRBV10-3 and J usage is TRBJ2-5; 9 bases are a match to TRBD2. The CDR3 sequence is 17 residues long. J gave up 1 base and V 6 bases, and 12 bases lay outside the gene matches. Looked up from germline, CDR1 is ENHRY and CDR2 is SYGVKD. CDR3 loop: CAIRVAGGPGPQETQYF. DNA of the CDR3: TGTGCCATCAGGGTGGCGGGGGGGCCAGGCCCCCAAGAGACCCAGTACTTC.

CDR3 region: CASSYSGSKRRGEQFF. In DNA, the CDR3 is TGTGCCAGCAGTTACTCTGGCTCGAAACGACGGGGTGAGCAGTTCTTC. J is TRBJ2-1 and V is TRBV6-5, with D perhaps TRBD2 (5 bases). In germline, CDR1 is MNHEY, CDR2 SVGAGI. Deletions cut 0 bases from V and 9 bases from J, with 18 bases between. The CDR3 runs 16 residues.

This chain connects TRBV13 to TRBJ1-2; 11 nucleotides agree with TRBD1. V dropped 4 bases and J dropped 8; count of bases not matched to a gene: 12. The germline V gene has CDR1 PRHDT and CDR2 FYEKMQ (reference sequence). The CDR3 is 16 residues long. Written as DNA, the CDR3 is TGTGCCAGCAGCTCCGAAACCGGGACAGGGGGTGGCGGCTACACCTTC. Protein product: CASSSETGTGGGGYTF.

The chain links TRBV5-5 to TRBJ2-7, with D perhaps matching TRBD2 (6 bases). This CDR3 contains 13 residues. The V end was cut by 3 bases, the J end by 2 bases, with 9 bases between. Germline V gene lookup returns CDR1 SGHKS and CDR2 YYEKEE (reference sequence). The CDR3 sequence is CASSSGRPYEQYF. The CDR3 coding sequence is TGTGCCAGCAGCTCCGGGAGACCCTACGAGCAGTACTTC.

V usage is TRBV20-1 and J usage is TRBJ2-7; 7 bases agree with TRBD1. Germline V gene lookup returns CDR1 DFQATT and CDR2 SNEGSKA (reference sequence). Losses at the gene ends were 6 bases for V and 4 bases for J; bases not matched to a gene: 3. The CDR3 has 11 amino acids. The CDR3 sequence: CSAFRGYEQYF. The CDR3 DNA reads as TGCAGTGCCTTCAGGGGGTACGAGCAGTACTTC.

This sequence joins TRBV25-1 and TRBJ1-1; D is perhaps TRBD1 (5 bases). V lost 5 bases and J lost 4, with 11 bases in between. Germline V gene sequence: CDR1 MGHDK, CDR2 SYGVNS. The CDR3 length is 13 residues. The chain's CDR3 is CASSRGVATEAFF. The CDR3 region has the DNA TGTGCCAGCAGTCGGGGGGTGGCCACTGAAGCTTTCTTT.

This rearrangement joins TRBV6-5 to TRBJ1-6; D is undetermined. Germline V gene sequence: CDR1 MNHEY, CDR2 SVGAGI. V was trimmed by 5 bases and J by 6 bases, leaving 11 bases between them. This CDR3 has 14 residues. CDR3 DNA: TGTGCCAGCAGTACATTGGGGAGTAATTCACCCCTCCACTTT. This gives the protein CASSTLGSNSPLHF.

This clone was seen once. V gene TRBV6-5 combines with J gene TRBJ2-5; TRBD2 agrees at 8 bases. V was clipped by 5 bases and J by 5 bases; unmatched bases: 10. The CDR3 has 15 amino acids. The germline gives CDR1 MNHEY, CDR2 SVGAGI. CDR3 DNA: TGTGCCAGCAGTACCTCCGGGGGGGCCCGGGAGACCCAGTACTTC. This sequence encodes CASSTSGGARETQYF.

The rearrangement joins TRBV18 to TRBJ2-7; the match to TRBD2 covers 10 bases. The CDR3 contains 16 residues. J gave up 4 bases and V 4 bases, and 10 bases lay outside the gene matches. Germline CDR1 is KGHSH and CDR2 is LQKENI. The CDR3 region has the DNA TGTGCCAGCTCACGAGCGGGCCTAGCGGGGGTTTACGAGCAGTACTTC. Its translation: CASSRAGLAGVYEQYF. The full variable domain, completed using reference TRBV18 and TRBJ2-7, is NAGVMQNPRHLVRRRGQEARLRCSPMKGHSHVYWYRQLPEEGLKFMVYLQKENIIDESGMPKERFSAEFPKEGPSILRIQQVVRGDSAAYFCASSRAGLAGVYEQYFGPGTRLTVT.

V and J are TRBV28 and TRBJ1-5, with D possibly matching TRBD1 (5 bases). There are 16 residues in the CDR3. The V and J ends lost 1 base and 3 bases respectively, with 13 bases between them. In germline, CDR1 is MDHEN, CDR2 SYDVKM. This CDR3 reads CASSLFAGRNNQPQHF. DNA for the CDR3: TGTGCCAGCAGTTTATTCGCAGGGCGGAACAATCAGCCCCAGCATTTT.

This chain joins TRBV19 and TRBJ1-6; 7 bases align to TRBD1. The CDR3 loop spans 14 amino acids. CDR1 and CDR2 (germline): LNHDA, SQIVND (reference sequence). Trimming removed 4 bases from V and 7 bases from J; junction bases left unmatched: 4. The CDR3 region has the DNA TGTGCCAGTAGTACCGGGACAGACAATTCACCCCTCCACTTT. This codes for CASSTGTDNSPLHF.

The CDR3 coding sequence is TGTGCCAGCAGCGTTCGACTGGGGGAGGGCACCGGGGAGCTGTTTTTT. This codes for CASSVRLGEGTGELFF. J is TRBJ2-2 and V is TRBV7-9; 7 positions match TRBD2. V was clipped by 5 bases and J by 4 bases; unmatched bases: 10. The CDR3 consists of 16 residues. Germline V gene lookup returns CDR1 SEHNR and CDR2 FQNEAQ (reference sequence).

The J gene is TRBJ1-1, the V gene TRBV18; TRBD1 matches 12 bases. Unmatched junction bases numbered 9, after V lost 3 bases and J lost 1 base. Germline values: CDR1 KGHSH, CDR2 LQKENI. The CDR3 spans 18 residues. This CDR3 reads CASSPAGTGGKGNTEAFF. The CDR3 DNA sequence: TGTGCCAGCTCACCCGCCGGGACAGGGGGCAAGGGGAACACTGAAGCTTTCTTT.

The J gene is TRBJ2-7, the V gene TRBV3-1 (or the pseudogene TRBV3-2); possible D gene TRBD1, 6 bases. Per germline, CDR1 LGHDT and CDR2 YNNKEL (reference sequence). The V gene lost 0 bases and the J gene lost 4 bases, with 16 bases spanning the gap. The CDR3 is 16 residues long. This CDR3 reads CASSQEGLGGSYEQYF. CDR3 nucleotides: TGTGCCAGCAGCCAAGAAGGCCTAGGGGGTAGTTACGAGCAGTACTTC.

The V gene is TRBV5-8, the J gene TRBJ2-3, with D possibly being TRBD1 (6 bases). The germline V and J ends were trimmed by 4 bases and 2 bases, with 23 bases remaining between them. The CDR3 contains 18 residues. The germline CDR1 and CDR2 sequences are SGHTS and YDEGEE. The CDR3, as DNA: TGTGCCAGCAGCCACTCACTACAGGGTTTCTTTACCACAGATACGCAGTATTTT. Its translation: CASSHSLQGFFTTDTQYF.